These T cell receptor beta chains were read from a single sample in a study of T cells in localized non-small cell lung cancer. Using immunoSEQ multiplex PCR, the repertoire was profiled, and TCRdb retains in-frame clones only, with some absent. The sample contains about 43,000 clones, 91% of which appear only once. The material was PBMCs, obtained before any cancer treatment. Source of these receptors: a woman aged 35-75 years with stage II lung adenocarcinoma. CDR3s include the opening cysteine and the closing phenylalanine or tryptophan. Fields, in order: V gene, clone size, CDR3 length, D gene, J gene, CDR3 DNA, CDR3 protein. A D gene is named only where the DNA matches it firmly. The size field is filled for only some rows; it gives once, few, many or a size class.

TRBV6-6,NA,14,TRBD1,TRBJ2-7,TGTGCCAGCAGCCGACAGGGAATACGTGGTGAGCAGTACTTC,CASSRQGIRGEQYF
TRBV11-3,NA,14,NA,TRBJ2-1,TGTGCCAGCAGCTTAGGCCGGGGGAGTGATGAGCAGTTCTTC,CASSLGRGSDEQFF
TRBV14,NA,13,NA,TRBJ1-2,TGTGCCAGCATTGAGTCCAGAAGTTATGGCTACACCTTC,CASIESRSYGYTF
TRBV29-1,once,15,NA,TRBJ2-3,TGCAGCGTTGAGACGGGGAGAGGGTCCACAGATACGCAGTATTTT,CSVETGRGSTDTQYF
TRBV7-8,NA,11,NA,TRBJ2-5,TGTGCCAGCAGCCAACAAGAGACCCAGTACTTC,CASSQQETQYF
TRBV28,NA,15,NA,TRBJ2-7,TGTGCCATCGTTGCAGGGCAGGGGCGGCACGACGAGCAGTACTTC,CAIVAGQGRHDEQYF
TRBV5-1,NA,13,NA,TRBJ1-3,TGCGCCAGCAGCTTGGCCTCTGGAAACACCATATATTTT,CASSLASGNTIYF
TRBV6-1,NA,14,TRBD1,TRBJ1-5,TGTGCCAGCAGTGTCGGGACAGTCCAGTCAGCCCAGCATTTT,CASSVGTVQSAQHF
TRBV28,NA,15,TRBD1,TRBJ1-5,TGTGCCAGCAGTTTAAGTGACAGGGTAGGACAGCCCCAGCATTTT,CASSLSDRVGQPQHF
TRBV7-2,NA,12,NA,TRBJ1-6,TGTGCCAGCAGCTTAGGGAGGGAGTCCCTCCACTTT,CASSLGRESLHF
TRBV5-1,NA,15,NA,TRBJ1-2,TGCGCCAGCAGCTTGGAGCCAGGGGAGACCTATGGCTACACCTTC,CASSLEPGETYGYTF
TRBV28,NA,15,NA,TRBJ2-3,TGTGCCAGCAGTTTGTTTGGGGGGCCGACAGATACGCAGTATTTT,CASSLFGGPTDTQYF
TRBV7-9,NA,14,NA,TRBJ2-7,TGTGCCAGCTTGGAGACTACGACCTCCTACGAGCAGTACTTC,CASLETTTSYEQYF
TRBV6-5,NA,12,NA,TRBJ1-5,TGTGCCAGCAGTCGCGGGTATCAGCCCCAGCATTTT,CASSRGYQPQHF
TRBV6-1,NA,16,NA,TRBJ1-3,TGTGCCAGCAGTGAAATGGGGTTGGGCTCTGGAAACACCATATATTTT,CASSEMGLGSGNTIYF
TRBV5-6,NA,13,NA,TRBJ2-3,TGTGCCAGCAGCTTGGACTCCACAGATACGCAGTATTTT,CASSLDSTDTQYF
TRBV5-5,NA,14,TRBD1,TRBJ2-3,TGTGCCAGCAGTCCTGGACAGGGCACAGATACGCAGTATTTT,CASSPGQGTDTQYF
TRBV6-1,NA,13,TRBD1,TRBJ1-4,TGTGCCAGCATCCGGGACAGAGGCGAAAAACTGTTTTTT,CASIRDRGEKLFF
TRBV9,NA,14,NA,TRBJ1-2,TGTGCCAGCAGCGTAGGAGCAGGGAACTATGGCTACACCTTC,CASSVGAGNYGYTF
TRBV10-1,NA,15,TRBD2,TRBJ2-3,TGCGCCAGCAGTCTAGCGGGAGCGGCGACAGATACGCAGTATTTT,CASSLAGAATDTQYF
TRBV25-1,NA,15,NA,TRBJ1-1,TGTGCCAGCAGTGAAGCGGGCGGGGTCGGCACTGAAGCTTTCTTT,CASSEAGGVGTEAFF
TRBV5-6,NA,14,NA,TRBJ2-1,TGTGCCAGCAGCTTGGATTGGGACACGGGTGAGCAGTTCTTC,CASSLDWDTGEQFF
TRBV25-1,NA,14,NA,TRBJ1-2,TGTGCCAGCAGTGAATTTACAGGGCTACATGGCTACACCTTC,CASSEFTGLHGYTF
TRBV7-6,NA,20,TRBD2,TRBJ2-3,TGTGCCAGCAGCGCCTCGGGACTAGCGGGAGGATATCGGAGCACAGATACGCAGTATTTT,CASSASGLAGGYRSTDTQYF
TRBV5-5,NA,14,NA,TRBJ1-1,TGTGCCAGCAGCCTCCATACAGGTCCGCCTGAAGCTTTCTTT,CASSLHTGPPEAFF
TRBV27,few,15,NA,TRBJ1-4,TGTGCCAGCAGTTATAGGGGCAGGGGAACGGAAAAACTGTTTTTT,CASSYRGRGTEKLFF
TRBV6-5,NA,13,NA,TRBJ2-1,TGTGCCAGCCGCCGGGACCGTAACAATGAGCAGTTCTTC,CASRRDRNNEQFF
TRBV27,NA,17,TRBD2,TRBJ2-3,TGTGCCAGCAGGACTAGCGGGAGGGGATATAGCACAGATACGCAGTATTTT,CASRTSGRGYSTDTQYF
TRBV7-8,NA,17,TRBD2,TRBJ2-1,TGTGCCAGCAGCTTAGACGGGAGGGAGGTTTACTACAATGAGCAGTTCTTC,CASSLDGREVYYNEQFF
TRBV11-1,once,14,NA,TRBJ1-1,TGTGCCAGCAGCTTATTTGCAGAGAACACTGAAGCTTTCTTT,CASSLFAENTEAFF
TRBV6-5,NA,15,NA,TRBJ1-2,TGTGCCAGCAGTTACATGCCCCGGGCTAACTATGGCTACACCTTC,CASSYMPRANYGYTF
TRBV11-2,NA,14,NA,TRBJ1-2,TGTGCCAGCAGCTTAGGGGGGGCGAACTATGGCTACACCTTC,CASSLGGANYGYTF
TRBV4-2,NA,18,TRBD1,TRBJ1-2,TGTGCCAGCAGCCAGGACAAGACAGGGGGCGTGAGGGGCTATGGCTACACCTTC,CASSQDKTGGVRGYGYTF
TRBV6-1,NA,13,NA,TRBJ2-5,TGTGCCAGCAGTCCGCAGGGGCGGGAGACCCAGTACTTC,CASSPQGRETQYF
TRBV15,NA,15,NA,TRBJ1-1,TGTGCCACACGGAGGGGGGGCGGGGTGAACACTGAAGCTTTCTTT,CATRRGGGVNTEAFF
TRBV19,once,15,TRBD1,TRBJ2-3,TGTGCCAGTAGTACCGACAGGGTTAGTACAGATACGCAGTATTTT,CASSTDRVSTDTQYF
TRBV4-1,few,13,NA,TRBJ2-3,TGCGCCAGCAGCCATATGAGCACAGATACGCAGTATTTT,CASSHMSTDTQYF
TRBV5-6,NA,15,NA,TRBJ1-2,TGTGCCAGCCGGAGGGGTAGTCGAAAGACCTATGGCTACACCTTC,CASRRGSRKTYGYTF
TRBV11-2,NA,14,NA,TRBJ1-2,TGTGCCAGCAGCTTATCGGCTAGACAGTATGGCTACACCTTC,CASSLSARQYGYTF
TRBV7-3,few,15,NA,TRBJ1-6,TGTGCCAGCAGCTTAATGGCAGGGGACAATTCACCCCTCCACTTT,CASSLMAGDNSPLHF
TRBV28,NA,14,NA,TRBJ1-2,TGTGCCAGCAGTCCTGGCCCAAGGGCACATGGCTACACCTTC,CASSPGPRAHGYTF
TRBV5-4,NA,16,TRBD2,TRBJ2-3,TGTGCCAGCAGCTTGGACGGGGGGGCTGTCACAGATACGCAGTATTTT,CASSLDGGAVTDTQYF
TRBV27,NA,15,NA,TRBJ1-1,TGTGCCAGCAGTCCTTCGACAGGCTGGGTCACTGAAGCTTTCTTT,CASSPSTGWVTEAFF
TRBV19,NA,14,NA,TRBJ1-1,TGTGCCAGTAGTATTAGCAGGGTAAGCACTGAAGCTTTCTTT,CASSISRVSTEAFF
TRBV7-9,NA,13,NA,TRBJ1-5,TGTGCCAGCAGCCAGGCTGGGGTAGAGCCCCAGCATTTT,CASSQAGVEPQHF
TRBV25-1,NA,15,NA,TRBJ2-2,TGTGCCAGCAGTCCCCTGGAAGGGTGGACCGGGGAGCTGTTTTTT,CASSPLEGWTGELFF
TRBV28,NA,11,TRBD1,TRBJ1-1,TGTGCCAGCAGCAGGGGGACTGAAGCTTTCTTT,CASSRGTEAFF
TRBV6-1,NA,16,NA,TRBJ1-2,TGTGCCAGCAGTGAAGTTTTTGGCAGTCTAAACTATGGCTACACCTTC,CASSEVFGSLNYGYTF
TRBV2,NA,14,NA,TRBJ2-2,TGTGCCAGCCGACTCGCTCGGAACACCGGGGAGCTGTTTTTT,CASRLARNTGELFF
TRBV18,NA,15,NA,TRBJ1-2,TGTGCCAGCTCACCAGGGGGGCGACGTTTCTATGGCTACACCTTC,CASSPGGRRFYGYTF
TRBV5-1,once,16,NA,TRBJ1-1,TGCGCCAGCAGCTTAGAGGCGCTAGGGGTCGACACTGAAGCTTTCTTT,CASSLEALGVDTEAFF
TRBV5-5,NA,14,NA,TRBJ2-7,TGTGCCAGCAGCTGGCGGACAGACTCCTACGAGCAGTACTTC,CASSWRTDSYEQYF